This entry describes one T cell receptor (beta chain). Its antigen is as yet unknown. The sample is drawn from a study of shared clonotypes between healthy human individuals. Study background: Sampling drew on donors who were a couple of women and a few men aged 18 to 49.

All donors qualified as healthy HIV-negative adults and had experienced no recent acute infections or vaccinations. Division of CD4+ cells produced a CD45RA+ naive subset and a CD45RA-negative memory subset. General study findings and limits: Clonotypes shared by all four sorted-subset donors had higher generation probabilities than non-shared clonotypes.

Germline assignment: CDR1 SGHRS and CDR2 YFSETQ. The CDR3 runs 14 residues. V was trimmed by 0 bases and J by 6 bases, leaving 10 bases between them. Profiling relied on immunoSEQ multiplex PCR, and the TCRdb table lists in-frame clones only, not all of them. The data hold some 980,000 clones, with about 80% observed a single time. The source material was memory CD4+ T cells sorted from blood. Sample subset: CD45RA-negative fraction. The V gene is TRBV5-1, the J gene TRBJ2-4; D is undetermined. The TCR originated in a man between 18 and 29 years old in good health. The CDR3 region is CASSLEGFGNIQYF. CDR3 nucleotide sequence: TGCGCCAGCAGCTTGGAAGGATTTGGAAACATTCAGTACTTC.